The clone carrying this T cell receptor beta chain was observed once. As yet, its antigen is unknown. CDR1 and CDR2 from the germline V gene are KGHSH and LQKENI. This CDR3 contains 14 residues. V was clipped by 3 bases and J by 5 bases; unmatched bases: 4. Sequencing was at deep level. Several immunoSEQ plates received, in even portions, the genomic DNA of each subset. Authors' methods: ImmunoSEQ only sent back junction sequences with no quality scores, so filtering was done differently. TCRdb keeps only in-frame clones here, not all; method: immunoSEQ multiplex PCR. V, J and clone size reflect that table, while D and trimming were determined from the DNA. The sample comprises around 2,100,000 clones, around 96% of which are singletons, and 1.2% rests with the top ten. Naive CD8 populations comprised CD45RO-negative cells positively selected for CCR7, excluding terminally differentiated effector memory CD45RA+ cells.

This entry comes from a study of shared clonotypes between healthy human individuals. Study-wide results and caveats: Clonotypes shared by all four donors outscored non-shared clonotypes in generation probability.

This sequence originates from a man between 18 and 35 years old in good health. The chain joins TRBV18 to TRBJ2-7, with TRBD1 matching 10 bases. Material: naive CD8+ T cells sorted from blood. The CDR3 here is CASSPDRGLHEQYF. The CDR3 coding sequence is TGTGCCAGCTCACCTGACAGGGGGCTGCACGAGCAGTACTTC. The whole variable domain, filled in from reference TRBV18 and TRBJ2-7, reads NAGVMQNPRHLVRRRGQEARLRCSPMKGHSHVYWYRQLPEEGLKFMVYLQKENIIDESGMPKERFSAEFPKEGPSILRIQQVVRGDSAAYFCASSPDRGLHEQYFGPGTRLTVT.